A single sample gave rise to the 25 T cell receptor beta chains below, sequenced in a study of T cell repertoires in cytomegalovirus infection. In TCRdb, the reads were re-called with MiXCR into one record per CDR3 protein. This table holds around 450,000 distinct CDR3 sequences, roughly 10% found once. Sequences were obtained from PBMCs. The receptors stem from a human donor in good health (CMV status not recorded). Some clones in this sample may be carry-over from other donors' samples.

The table lists this clonotype with many counts. The chain has TRBV6-5 and TRBJ2-3; 8 bases agree with TRBD2. CDR1 and CDR2 from the germline V gene are MNHEY and SVGAGI. The J segment lost 1 base and the V segment lost 8 bases, leaving 2 bases of the junction unmatched. This CDR3 has 13 amino acids. CDR3: CASLLAGTDTQYF. CDR3 nucleotides: TGTGCCAGCCTACTAGCGGGCACAGATACGCAGTATTTT.

This clonotype was observed a handful of times. The chain recombines TRBV5-6 with TRBJ1-5; D gene unclear. CDR1 is SGHDT and CDR2 is YYEEEE in the germline V gene. This CDR3 region has 14 residues. With 0 bases removed from V and 7 bases from J, the gap between germline ends came to 11 bases. The CDR3 DNA is TGTGCCAGCAGCTTGGTTGGGAATGGCCAGCCCCAGCATTTT. Residues: CASSLVGNGQPQHF.

In its sample, this clonotype was seen many times. This chain connects TRBV12-3 or TRBV12-4 to TRBJ1-5, with D perhaps matching TRBD1 (6 bases). The CDR3 spans 15 residues. Trimming shortened V by 5 bases and J by 3 bases, and 14 bases separated the two germline ends. The CDR3 protein is CASSPSYRVNQPQHF. The CDR3 bases are TGTGCCAGCAGTCCATCCTACAGGGTCAATCAGCCCCAGCATTTT.

There are many counts of this clonotype. The V and J genes are TRBV6-6 and TRBJ2-7; D is undetermined. Germline V gene lookup returns CDR1 MNHNY and CDR2 SVGAGI (reference sequence). V dropped 0 bases and J dropped 4 bases, with 16 bases sitting between them. This CDR3 comprises 16 residues. CDR3 region: CASSYSRTDRVYEQYF. The CDR3 nucleotides read TGTGCCAGCAGTTACTCGAGAACCGATAGAGTGTACGAGCAGTACTTC.

This clonotype was counted at least ten times. The rearrangement joins TRBV10-2 to TRBJ2-2; 10 bases agree with TRBD1. This CDR3 contains 18 residues. Looked up from germline, CDR1 is WSHSY and CDR2 is SAAADI. Unmatched junction bases numbered 13, after V lost 8 bases and J lost 1 base. CDR3 loop: CASRSGQGIYLNTGELFF. For the CDR3, the DNA is TGCGCCAGCCGGTCGGGACAGGGGATATACCTGAACACCGGGGAGCTGTTTTTT.

The rearrangement uses TRBV20-1 and TRBJ2-7, with D possibly matching TRBD2 (5 bases). The CDR3 runs 13 residues. Germline assignment: CDR1 DFQATT and CDR2 SNEGSKA (reference sequence). The germline V and J ends were trimmed by 3 bases and 4 bases, with 13 bases remaining between them. Here the CDR3 reads CSARRAQIYEQYF. The CDR3, as DNA: TGCAGTGCTAGGAGGGCACAGATTTACGAGCAGTACTTC.

The gene calls are TRBV28 and TRBJ1-1; tentatively, D is TRBD1 (5 bases). V lost 5 bases and J lost 4, with 14 bases in between. CDR3 size: 14 residues. CDR1 and CDR2 (germline): MDHEN, SYDVKM. The CDR3 DNA follows: TGTGCCAGCAGTCCCAGGGAGGAGCGCACTGAAGCTTTCTTT. Protein product: CASSPREERTEAFF.

Note on this clonotype: Since a much larger clone is just one base distant, this may be a read error. The V gene is TRBV7-3, the J gene TRBJ2-2, with a weak D call TRBD2 (5 bases). Per the germline V gene, CDR1 is SGHTA and CDR2 is FQGTGA. The CDR3 is 12 residues long. CDR3 region: CTSGRNTGELFF. In DNA form, the CDR3 reads TGTACCAGCGGAAGGAACACCGGGGAGCTGTTTTTT.

This clonotype was recorded a few times. The chain employs TRBV6-5 and TRBJ2-1, with D perhaps matching TRBD2 (7 bases). Looked up from germline, CDR1 is MNHEY and CDR2 is SVGAGI. This CDR3 is built from 16 residues. Trimming removed 4 bases from V and 12 bases from J, with 25 bases in between. CDR3 loop: CASSSGGGGQAAGQFF. The CDR3 DNA follows: TGTGCCAGCAGTTCCGGAGGGGGGGGGCAGGCGGCGGGGCAGTTCTTC.

This clonotype was recorded many times. The genes are TRBV5-1 and TRBJ1-1; D remains ambiguous. CDR1 is SGHRS, CDR2 YFSETQ, per germline. Trimming shortened V by 0 bases and J by 3 bases, and 9 bases separated the two germline ends. The CDR3 runs to 14 residues. CDR3 protein: CASSLEPWDTEAFF. CDR3 sequence (DNA): TGCGCCAGCAGCTTGGAGCCGTGGGACACTGAAGCTTTCTTT.

In this sample, this clonotype turned up many times. The chain is built from TRBV10-3 and TRBJ2-7; D is unresolved. Trimming shortened V by 2 bases and J by 3 bases, and 5 bases separated the two germline ends. This CDR3 has 12 amino acids. Germline loops: CDR1 ENHRY, CDR2 SYGVKD. CDR3 DNA sequence: TGTGCCATCAGTGAGGATATCTACGAGCAGTACTTC. It encodes CAISEDIYEQYF.

This clonotype was picked up many times. An end of the junction differs from the germline gene, which may be a read error. CDR3 amino acids: CATSLFFRDAQYF. The CDR3 region has the DNA TGTGCCACCAGTCTATTTTTCAGGGATGCGCAGTATTTT. The chain carries TRBV6-1 and TRBJ2-3, with D tentatively TRBD1 (5 bases). This CDR3 region has 13 residues. Per germline, CDR1 MNHNS and CDR2 SASEGT.

This clonotype was recorded a few times. The J gene is TRBJ2-4, the V gene TRBV12-3 or TRBV12-4; a possible D gene is TRBD2 (7 bases). V was clipped by 6 bases and J by 2 bases, with 11 bases between them. The CDR3 has 14 amino acids. The CDR3: CASRRGGSKNIQYF. The CDR3 region has the DNA TGTGCCAGCAGGAGGGGGGGTTCCAAAAACATTCAGTACTTC.

This clonotype was counted at least ten times. This chain joins TRBV5-4 and TRBJ2-7; 7 nucleotides line up with TRBD1. This CDR3 comprises 16 residues. Trimming removed 5 bases from V and 9 bases from J; junction bases left unmatched: 20. Germline-derived CDR1 and CDR2 are SGHNT and YYREEE (reference sequence). The CDR3 region is CASSSEQGTHWGVQYF. CDR3 nucleotide sequence: TGTGCCAGCAGTTCCGAACAGGGGACCCACTGGGGTGTGCAGTACTTC.

This clonotype was seen a handful of times. V and J are TRBV9 and TRBJ2-2, with D maybe TRBD1 (5 bases). Trimming shortened V by 3 bases and J by 4 bases, and 10 bases separated the two germline ends. Germline CDR1 SGDLS, CDR2 YYNGEE. CDR3 length: 14 amino acids. Here the CDR3 reads CASSGSRGTGELFF. CDR3 coding DNA: TGTGCCAGCAGCGGTAGTAGGGGCACCGGGGAGCTGTTTTTT.

The sample holds many counts of this clonotype. The chain is built from TRBV10-3 and TRBJ1-1; a weak D match, TRBD1 (6 bases). Germline CDR1 and CDR2: ENHRY and SYGVKD. Trimming took 6 bases from V and 4 from J, leaving 6 bases between them. The CDR3 extends over 11 amino acids. This CDR3 is CAIRDSTEAFF. CDR3 coding DNA: TGTGCCATCAGGGACAGCACTGAAGCTTTCTTT.

This clonotype came up a few times. The chain couples TRBV15 to TRBJ1-1; the D is unclear. The ends were cut back, 1 base at V and 1 base at J, with 4 bases in the middle. Germline CDR1 reads LNHNV; CDR2 reads YYDKDF (reference sequence). This CDR3 has 13 amino acids. The CDR3 sequence: CATSRGSNTEAFF. DNA for the CDR3: TGTGCCACCAGCAGAGGATCGAACACTGAAGCTTTCTTT.

This clonotype showed up many times. The CDR3 DNA is TGCAGTGCGGGAAGAGACAGAGACACCGGGGAGCTGTTTTTT. Amino acid sequence: CSAGRDRDTGELFF. V gene TRBV20-1 combines with J gene TRBJ2-2, with D tentatively TRBD1 (5 bases). CDR1 is DFQATT, CDR2 SNEGSKA, per germline (reference sequence). The V end was cut by 6 bases, the J end by 3 bases, with 14 bases between. This CDR3 has 14 amino acids.

This clonotype was seen more than once but under ten times. The chain employs TRBV5-1 and TRBJ2-2; D unclear. Trimming took 1 base from V and 8 from J, leaving 12 bases between them. CDR3 length equals 14 residues. Germline V gene lookup returns CDR1 SGHRS and CDR2 YFSETQ. The CDR3 DNA follows: TGCGCCAGCAGCTTGAGGGAAAGTGGAGGGGAGCTGTTTTTT. Protein product: CASSLRESGGELFF.

This chain connects TRBV5-1 to TRBJ2-7; the D is unclear. This CDR3 is built from 17 residues. Germline V gene sequence: CDR1 SGHRS, CDR2 YFSETQ. V lost 0 bases, J lost 0 bases, and 16 bases lay in between. CDR3 DNA: TGCGCCAGCAGCTTGGGGGCCAGAAGGGTAGGCTCCTACGAGCAGTACTTC. Translating it yields CASSLGARRVGSYEQYF.

This chain connects TRBV28 to TRBJ2-1, with 10 bases fitting TRBD2. With V trimmed by 11 bases and J by 4 bases, 11 bases remained unmatched. Germline V lookup: CDR1 MDHEN, CDR2 SYDVKM. The CDR3 has 15 residues. CDR3 region: CAGGGLADKYNEQFF. Here the CDR3 DNA reads TGTGCCGGCGGTGGACTAGCGGACAAATACAATGAGCAGTTCTTC.

This clonotype was counted ten times or more. This sequence joins TRBV7-2 and TRBJ2-2, with D possibly being TRBD2 (6 bases). Germline CDR1 reads SGHTA; CDR2 reads FQGNSA. Deletions cut 2 bases from V and 4 bases from J, with 11 bases between. This CDR3 region has 15 residues. In DNA, the CDR3 is TGTGCCAGCAGCTTAAACGGACTACCCACCGGGGAGCTGTTTTTT. This translates into CASSLNGLPTGELFF.

This clonotype was seen more than once but under ten times. The chain recombines TRBV12-3 or TRBV12-4 with TRBJ1-4, with TRBD1 matching over 8 bases. Unmatched junction bases numbered 5, after V lost 6 bases and J lost 5 bases. This CDR3 comprises 14 residues. CDR3 in amino acids: CASRPTGENEKLFF. For the CDR3, the DNA is TGTGCCAGCAGACCGACAGGGGAGAATGAAAAACTGTTTTTT.

This clonotype was observed at least ten times. The chain links TRBV7-8 to TRBJ1-2, with D unresolved. V was pared by 5 bases and J by 8 bases, with 15 bases between. The CDR3 runs 13 residues. Germline-derived CDR1 and CDR2 are SGHVS and FQNEAQ. This chain's CDR3 is CASSPRIDRGYTF. The CDR3 DNA sequence: TGTGCCAGCAGCCCTCGTATTGATCGGGGCTACACCTTC.

This clonotype was detected many times. The chain is built from TRBV19 and TRBJ1-3; D ambiguous. Germline CDR1 and CDR2: LNHDA and SQIVND (reference sequence). The CDR3 has 17 amino acids. With 7 bases removed from V and 0 bases from J, the gap between germline ends came to 19 bases. CDR3 DNA: TGTGCCAGTACCTTATGGGAAGGACGGAGCTCTGGAAACACCATATATTTT. The encoded protein is CASTLWEGRSSGNTIYF.